Below are 10 T cell receptor beta chains sequenced from a single sample in a study of PD-L1 blockade in urothelial cancer. This sample's time point: pretreatment peripheral blood. Sequenced by immunoSEQ multiplex PCR; TCRdb stores in-frame clones only, minus some. The data show about 56,000 clones, 65% to 90% seen once. Sequenced here: PBMCs, sampled around atezolizumab (anti-PD-L1) treatment. Source of these receptors: a man between 65 and 79 years old with urothelial cancer.

The rearrangement joins TRBV13 to TRBJ2-7, with D perhaps matching TRBD2 (6 bases). Trimming left V 1 base short and J 3 bases short, with 7 bases between. The CDR3 has 13 residues. Germline values: CDR1 PRHDT, CDR2 FYEKMQ (reference sequence). The CDR3 reads CASSLEGGYEQYF. The CDR3 DNA sequence: TGTGCCAGCAGCTTAGAGGGAGGCTACGAGCAGTACTTC.

This CDR3 reads CASSVTGTYEQYF. The DNA for the CDR3 is TGTGCCAGCAGTGTTACAGGGACCTACGAGCAGTACTTC. This chain uses TRBV25-1 with TRBJ2-7, with D perhaps TRBD1 (6 bases). Per germline, CDR1 MGHDK and CDR2 SYGVNS. The CDR3 is made up of 13 amino acids. Trimming removed 4 bases at V and 2 bases at J, with 9 bases between.

The gene calls are TRBV18 and TRBJ1-1; TRBD1 is a possible D gene (5 bases). V was trimmed by 5 bases and J by 7 bases, leaving 14 bases between them. The CDR3 spans 13 residues. Germline values: CDR1 KGHSH, CDR2 LQKENI. The CDR3 here is CASSEARAREAFF. The CDR3 coding sequence is TGTGCCAGCTCAGAAGCCAGGGCGCGTGAAGCTTTCTTT.

The chain links TRBV12-5 to TRBJ2-1; 13 nucleotides align to TRBD2. Germline lookup yields CDR1 LGHNT and CDR2 FRNRAP. The junction had 11 bases not matched to a gene; V was cut back by 6 bases and J by 9 bases. This CDR3 has 16 residues. The CDR3 DNA follows: TGTGCTAGTGGCCGCGATCTTACTAGCGGGAGGGGTGAGCAGTTCTTC. It yields the protein CASGRDLTSGRGEQFF.

V and J are TRBV5-1 and TRBJ1-1; TRBD1 matches at 10 bases. V shed 5 bases and J 0 bases; nucleotides not matched to a gene: 4. CDR3 length equals 15 residues. Germline V lookup: CDR1 SGHRS, CDR2 YFSETQ. DNA for the CDR3: TGCGCCAGCAGAGGGGACAGGGGTCTGAACACTGAAGCTTTCTTT. It encodes CASRGDRGLNTEAFF.

This clone has only one observation. The rearrangement links TRBV19 to TRBJ2-3, with TRBD1 matching 10 bases. Trimming removed 3 bases from V and 14 bases from J; junction bases left unmatched: 14. Germline lookup yields CDR1 LNHDA and CDR2 SQIVND (reference sequence). The CDR3 covers 15 residues. The CDR3 DNA reads TGTGCCAGTAGTATCTGGGGACAGGGGCACAGATACGCGTATTTT. The encoded protein is CASSIWGQGHRYAYF.

The gene calls are TRBV13 and TRBJ2-1; 9 bases line up with TRBD2. V lost 1 base, J lost 6 bases, and 4 bases stayed unmatched. Germline CDR1 reads PRHDT; CDR2 reads FYEKMQ (reference sequence). This CDR3 has 15 residues. DNA of the CDR3: TGTGCCAGCAGCTTAGTGGCGGGAGGGGGCAATGAGCAGTTCTTC. Translation: CASSLVAGGGNEQFF.

This clone was observed a single time. This chain joins TRBV9 and TRBJ2-2; 8 bases align to TRBD1. Germline V lookup: CDR1 SGDLS, CDR2 YYNGEE. There are 16 residues in the CDR3. The V gene end was trimmed by 0 bases and the J gene end by 2 bases; junction bases not matched to a gene: 3. The CDR3 is CASSVGGTGNTGELFF. CDR3 nucleotides: TGTGCCAGCAGCGTAGGGGGGACAGGAAACACCGGGGAGCTGTTTTTT.

The chain is built from TRBV19 and TRBJ2-1; 8 nucleotides agree with TRBD2. CDR1 and CDR2 from the germline V gene are LNHDA and SQIVND (reference sequence). With V trimmed by 6 bases and J by 9 bases, 16 bases remained unmatched. The CDR3 is 16 amino acids. The CDR3 DNA is TGTGCCAGTAGCCCCCCGGGTAGGACTAGCTTCAGTGAGCAGTTCTTC. As protein: CASSPPGRTSFSEQFF.

V usage is TRBV7-6 and J usage is TRBJ2-1; a weak D match, TRBD1 (5 bases). The V gene lost 3 bases and the J gene lost 5 bases, with 8 bases spanning the gap. The V gene's germline CDR1 is SGHVS and CDR2 FNYEAQ. The CDR3 runs to 13 residues. CDR3 sequence (DNA): TGTGCCAGCAGCTTCAGGGTTGACAATGAGCAGTTCTTC. Protein product: CASSFRVDNEQFF.